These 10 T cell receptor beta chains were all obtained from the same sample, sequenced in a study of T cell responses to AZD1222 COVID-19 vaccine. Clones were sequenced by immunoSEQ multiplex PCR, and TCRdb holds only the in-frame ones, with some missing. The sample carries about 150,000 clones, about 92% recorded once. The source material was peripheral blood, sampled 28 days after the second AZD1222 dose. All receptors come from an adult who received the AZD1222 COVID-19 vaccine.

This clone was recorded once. CDR3 amino acids: CASSPVGNYGYTF. CDR3 coding DNA: TGTGCCAGCAGCCCGGTGGGTAACTATGGCTACACCTTC. The V call is TRBV7-9, the J call TRBJ1-2; D not resolved. This CDR3 spans 13 amino acids. V lost 5 bases and J lost 1, with 8 bases in between. The germline V gene encodes CDR1 SEHNR and CDR2 FQNEAQ (reference sequence).

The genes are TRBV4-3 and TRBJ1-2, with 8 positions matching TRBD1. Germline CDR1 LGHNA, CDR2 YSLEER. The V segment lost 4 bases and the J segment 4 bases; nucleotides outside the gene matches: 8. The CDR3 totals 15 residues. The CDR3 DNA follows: TGCGCCAGCAGCCCCGGGACAGGCCGATCCTATGGCTACACCTTC. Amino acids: CASSPGTGRSYGYTF.

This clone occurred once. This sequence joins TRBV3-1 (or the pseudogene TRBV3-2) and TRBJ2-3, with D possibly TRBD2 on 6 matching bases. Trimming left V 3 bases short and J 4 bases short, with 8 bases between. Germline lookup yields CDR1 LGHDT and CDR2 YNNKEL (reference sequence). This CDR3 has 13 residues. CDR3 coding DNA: TGTGCCAGCAGCCAGGGGGAGGCAGATACGCAGTATTTT. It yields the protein CASSQGEADTQYF.

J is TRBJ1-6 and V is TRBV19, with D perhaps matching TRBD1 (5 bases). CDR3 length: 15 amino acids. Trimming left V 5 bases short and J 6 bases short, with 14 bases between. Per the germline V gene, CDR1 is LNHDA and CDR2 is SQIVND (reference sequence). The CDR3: CASSPGLRFNSPLHF. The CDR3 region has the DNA TGTGCCAGTAGTCCGGGACTGAGGTTTAATTCACCCCTCCACTTT.

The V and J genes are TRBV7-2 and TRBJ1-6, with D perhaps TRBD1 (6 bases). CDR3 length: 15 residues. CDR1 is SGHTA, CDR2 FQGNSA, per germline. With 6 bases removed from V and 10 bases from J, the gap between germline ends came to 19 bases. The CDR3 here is CASRTGYPIGSPLHF. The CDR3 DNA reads TGTGCCAGCAGAACAGGGTATCCGATAGGATCACCCCTCCACTTT.

The CDR3 protein is CAIPVVKDEQYF. CDR3 sequence (DNA): TGTGCCATCCCCGTGGTTAAGGACGAGCAGTACTTC. J is TRBJ2-7 and V is TRBV10-3; D remains ambiguous. Trimming removed 8 bases at V and 5 bases at J, with 13 bases between. The CDR3 spans 12 residues. Germline CDR1 reads ENHRY; CDR2 reads SYGVKD.

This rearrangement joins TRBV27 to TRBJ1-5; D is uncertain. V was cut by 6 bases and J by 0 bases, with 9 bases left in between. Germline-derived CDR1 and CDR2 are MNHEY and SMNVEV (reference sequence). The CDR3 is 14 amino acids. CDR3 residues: CASRAGNSNQPQHF. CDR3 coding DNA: TGTGCCAGCAGGGCCGGGAATAGCAATCAGCCCCAGCATTTT.

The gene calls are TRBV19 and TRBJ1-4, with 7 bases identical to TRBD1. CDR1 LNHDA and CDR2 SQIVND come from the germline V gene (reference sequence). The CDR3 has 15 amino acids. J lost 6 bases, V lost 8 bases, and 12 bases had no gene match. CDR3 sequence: CASSKQGRRDEKLFF. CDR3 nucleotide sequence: TGTGCCAGTTCGAAACAGGGGCGACGGGATGAAAAACTGTTTTTT.

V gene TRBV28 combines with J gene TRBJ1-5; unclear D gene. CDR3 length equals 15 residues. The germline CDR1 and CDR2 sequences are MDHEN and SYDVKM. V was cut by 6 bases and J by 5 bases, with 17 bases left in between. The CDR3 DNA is TGTGCCAGCAGACCCGACACGGGAGGTGATCAGCCCCAGCATTTT. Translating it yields CASRPDTGGDQPQHF. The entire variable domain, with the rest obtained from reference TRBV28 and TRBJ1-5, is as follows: DVKVTQSSRYLVKRTGEKVFLECVQDMDHENMFWYRQDPGLGLRLIYFSYDVKMKEKGDIPEGYSVSREKKERFSLILESASTNQTSMYLCASRPDTGGDQPQHFGDGTRLSIL.

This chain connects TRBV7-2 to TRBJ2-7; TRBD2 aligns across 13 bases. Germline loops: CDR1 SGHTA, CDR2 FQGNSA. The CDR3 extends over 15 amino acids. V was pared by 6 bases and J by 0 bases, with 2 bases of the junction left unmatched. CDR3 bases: TGTGCCAGCAGGGGGACTAGCGGGAACTCCTACGAGCAGTACTTC. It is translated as CASRGTSGNSYEQYF.